This passage covers 32 T cell receptor beta chains from one sample sequenced in a study of T-cell memory formation after mild COVID-19. TCRdb redid the calling of the 5' RACE reads with MiXCR, one entry per CDR3 protein. The profile covers more than 150,000 distinct CDR3 sequences, with over 20% appearing a single time and more than 20% taken by the ten largest. Sequenced sample: PBMCs or a T cell subset sorted from them (not recorded which). Receptors were obtained from an adult woman who had mild COVID-19 (a few samples of this study predate the infection). Cell type and time point are not known.

The J gene is TRBJ1-2, the V gene TRBV30, with D perhaps matching TRBD1 (5 bases). CDR1 is GTSNPN, CDR2 SVGIG, per germline (reference sequence). This CDR3 region has 13 residues. Between the trimmed V and J ends, which lost 1 base and 6 bases, there was a span of 12 bases. Written as DNA, the CDR3 is TGTGCCTGGAGTGCAGGGCGGTTGGATGGCTACACCTTC. Translated, it gives CAWSAGRLDGYTF. Variable domain in full (rest from reference TRBV30 and TRBJ1-2): SQTIHQWPATLVQPVGSPLSLECTVEGTSNPNLYWYRQAAGRGLQLLFYSVGIGQISSEVPQNLSASRPQDRQFILSSKKLLLSDSGFYLCAWSAGRLDGYTFGSGTRLTVV.

This clonotype showed up just a few times. The chain joins TRBV6-5 to TRBJ1-5; D remains ambiguous. Trimming took 3 bases from V and 5 from J, leaving 8 bases between them. The CDR3 totals 13 residues. CDR1 and CDR2 from the germline V gene are MNHEY and SVGAGI. The CDR3 loop is CASSYRVDQPQHF. The CDR3, as DNA: TGTGCCAGCAGTTATAGGGTCGATCAGCCCCAGCATTTT.

The rearrangement uses TRBV30 and TRBJ1-1, with unresolved D. Trimming cost V 7 bases and J 7 bases, with 13 bases left between them. Germline assignment: CDR1 GTSNPN and CDR2 SVGIG (reference sequence). This CDR3 is 11 amino acids long. DNA for the CDR3: TGTGCCTTGAAAGTCCACTTTGAAGCTTTCTTT. It translates to CALKVHFEAFF.

The chain carries TRBV5-1 and TRBJ2-1, with 7 bases aligning to TRBD1. The CDR3 runs 15 residues. CDR1 and CDR2 from the germline V gene are SGHRS and YFSETQ. V trimming: 4 bases; J trimming: 3 bases; junction bases outside the gene matches: 7. The CDR3 here is CASSPRGSNYNEQFF. The CDR3, as DNA: TGCGCCAGCAGCCCCAGGGGGAGTAACTACAATGAGCAGTTCTTC.

The rearrangement joins TRBV6-1 to TRBJ1-2; D ambiguous. This CDR3 has 14 amino acids. CDR1 MNHNS and CDR2 SASEGT come from the germline V gene. With 4 bases removed from V and 4 bases from J, the gap between germline ends came to 13 bases. The CDR3 DNA sequence: TGTGCCAGCAGTGTGAACACGGGCCCCTATGGCTACACCTTC. It specifies CASSVNTGPYGYTF.

This clonotype was seen at least ten times. The chain couples TRBV5-1 to TRBJ2-7; 7 positions agree with TRBD1. The CDR3 length is 16 residues. Germline values: CDR1 SGHRS, CDR2 YFSETQ. With 1 base clipped from V and 2 bases from J, the junction kept 9 bases outside the gene matches. The CDR3 region is CASSLLGDSPTYEQYF. CDR3 nucleotides: TGCGCCAGCAGCTTGTTAGGGGACAGCCCAACCTACGAGCAGTACTTC.

The V and J genes are TRBV9 and TRBJ1-1; D may be TRBD1 (6 bases). Trimming took 7 bases from V and 2 from J, leaving 15 bases between them. Germline V gene lookup returns CDR1 SGDLS and CDR2 YYNGEE. The CDR3 is made up of 14 amino acids. The CDR3 DNA reads TGTGCCAGCTCCCAACAGGGCCTTAACACTGAAGCTTTCTTT. It specifies CASSQQGLNTEAFF.

The V call is TRBV24-1, the J call TRBJ2-1, with D hard to call. Looked up from germline, CDR1 is KGHDR and CDR2 is SFDVKD. The length of the CDR3 is 13 residues. Trimming pared 3 bases from V and 5 bases from J, leaving 7 bases between. The CDR3, as DNA: TGTGCCACCAGTGATGTCACCGACAATGAGCAGTTCTTC. It specifies CATSDVTDNEQFF.

This clonotype has just a few counts. The CDR3 DNA is TGCAGTGCTAGAGTCCCGGGACAGGGAGACGAGCAGTACTTC. This encodes CSARVPGQGDEQYF. This chain links TRBV20-1 with TRBJ2-7; 9 bases line up with TRBD1. CDR3 length: 14 residues. With 1 base clipped from V and 5 bases from J, the junction kept 6 bases outside the gene matches. Germline CDR1 and CDR2: DFQATT and SNEGSKA (reference sequence).

The genes are TRBV9 and TRBJ2-7; D possibly uses TRBD1 or TRBD2 (6 bases each). The ends were cut back, 1 base at V and 0 bases at J, with 11 bases in the middle. The length of the CDR3 is 15 residues. Per germline, CDR1 SGDLS and CDR2 YYNGEE. The CDR3 sequence is CASSVSWGASYEQYF. The DNA of the CDR3 is TGTGCCAGCAGCGTATCTTGGGGGGCCTCCTACGAGCAGTACTTC.

V and J are TRBV29-1 and TRBJ2-5; 8 bases line up with TRBD1. CDR3 length: 15 residues. Per the germline V gene, CDR1 is SQVTM and CDR2 is ANQGSEA. Losses at the gene ends were 5 bases for V and 9 bases for J; bases not matched to a gene: 17. The CDR3 bases are TGCAGCGTTTTTACAACACAGGGGGGCCATTGGGCCCAGTACTTC. Protein sequence: CSVFTTQGGHWAQYF.

The rearrangement uses TRBV29-1 and TRBJ2-7; no clear D. CDR1 is SQVTM, CDR2 ANQGSEA, per germline. V was shortened by 0 bases and J by 4 bases, with 7 bases between the two germline ends. This CDR3 contains 12 residues. The CDR3 region has the DNA TGCAGCGTTGAAGATCTTTATTACGAGCAGTACTTC. Amino acids: CSVEDLYYEQYF.

This clonotype was recorded a few times. The chain employs TRBV19 and TRBJ1-5; 10 nucleotides align to TRBD1. V was clipped by 7 bases and J by 5 bases; unmatched bases: 2. From germline, CDR1 is LNHDA and CDR2 SQIVND (reference sequence). The CDR3 has 13 amino acids. The CDR3 sequence: CASKDRGHQPQHF. CDR3 bases: TGTGCCAGTAAAGACAGGGGGCATCAGCCCCAGCATTTT.

J is TRBJ2-1 and V is TRBV3-1; 8 positions match TRBD2. The CDR3 loop spans 15 amino acids. CDR1 is LGHDT and CDR2 is YNNKEL in the germline V gene (reference sequence). Unmatched junction bases numbered 8, after V lost 1 base and J lost 9 bases. The CDR3 nucleotides read TGTGCCAGCAGCCAAGGCGTCGGGGGGGGGTTTGAGCAGTTCTTC. Encoded protein: CASSQGVGGGFEQFF.

The CDR3, as DNA: TGTGCCAGCAGTGGATTCCAGGGAGACTACTTC. This gives the protein CASSGFQGDYF. V usage is TRBV6-2 or TRBV6-3 and J usage is TRBJ2-4; perhaps D is TRBD1 or TRBD2 (5 bases each). With 5 bases removed from V and 16 bases from J, the gap between germline ends came to 15 bases. CDR3 length: 11 amino acids. Germline assignment: CDR1 MNHEY and CDR2 SVGEGT.

This clonotype was seen only once. The chain joins TRBV4-2 to TRBJ2-1; D remains ambiguous. CDR3 length: 15 amino acids. Germline loops: CDR1 LGHNA, CDR2 YNFKEQ. V dropped 0 bases and J dropped 6 bases, with 12 bases sitting between them. The DNA of the CDR3 is TGTGCCAGCAGCCAAGAAGTCCTCCAAGCCAATGAGCAGTTCTTC. This gives the protein CASSQEVLQANEQFF.

V usage is TRBV4-1 and J usage is TRBJ2-7; D could derive from TRBD1 or TRBD2 (6 bases each). Trimming cost V 1 base and J 9 bases, with 16 bases left between them. This CDR3 is built from 14 residues. Germline V lookup: CDR1 MGHRA, CDR2 YSYEKL. CDR3 in amino acids: CASSQGGGPEGQYF. DNA of the CDR3: TGCGCCAGCAGCCAAGGAGGGGGGCCTGAGGGGCAGTACTTC.

In this sample, this clonotype turned up a few times. This rearrangement joins TRBV9 to TRBJ1-1; D call uncertain. The germline V gene encodes CDR1 SGDLS and CDR2 YYNGEE. V lost 4 bases and J lost 4, with 17 bases in between. The CDR3 loop spans 15 amino acids. The CDR3 loop is CASSFLPGKGTEAFF. CDR3 DNA sequence: TGTGCCAGCAGCTTCCTACCGGGGAAAGGCACTGAAGCTTTCTTT.

This clonotype was found a few times. The chain couples TRBV29-1 to TRBJ2-7; perhaps TRBD1 as D (6 bases). The V and J ends lost 5 bases and 3 bases respectively, with 8 bases between them. The CDR3 runs to 11 residues. Per germline, CDR1 SQVTM and CDR2 ANQGSEA. The CDR3 protein is CSVSRGYEQYF. In DNA, the CDR3 is TGCAGCGTTTCCAGGGGCTACGAGCAGTACTTC.

The rearrangement links TRBV4-1 to TRBJ2-1; the D gene could be TRBD1 or TRBD2 (5 bases each). V lost 0 bases to trimming and J lost 6 bases, with 9 bases between them. Germline V gives CDR1 MGHRA, CDR2 YSYEKL. The CDR3 loop spans 14 amino acids. CDR3 nucleotides: TGCGCCAGCAGCCAAGAAGAGGGGCCCAATGAGCAGTTCTTC. Translated, it gives CASSQEEGPNEQFF.

The J gene is TRBJ2-3, the V gene TRBV20-1, with 7 nucleotides matching TRBD1. Germline CDR1 DFQATT, CDR2 SNEGSKA (reference sequence). With V trimmed by 3 bases and J by 0 bases, 6 bases remained unmatched. The CDR3 has 15 amino acids. Written as DNA, the CDR3 is TGCAGTGCTAGGAGGGGACAGACTAGCACAGATACGCAGTATTTT. This encodes CSARRGQTSTDTQYF.

The rearrangement uses TRBV9 and TRBJ1-2; TRBD1 might be the D (6 bases). The V and J ends lost 4 bases and 2 bases respectively, with 12 bases between them. CDR1 and CDR2 (germline): SGDLS, YYNGEE. This CDR3 spans 14 amino acids. CDR3 DNA sequence: TGTGCCAGCAGCACCCGGACAGAGAACTATGGCTACACCTTC. This encodes CASSTRTENYGYTF.

The rearrangement links TRBV6-4 to TRBJ2-2; 11 nucleotides match TRBD1. Trimming cost V 2 bases and J 4 bases; bases outside gene matches: 0. The germline CDR1 and CDR2 sequences are MRHNA and SNTAGT. The CDR3 loop spans 15 amino acids. CDR3 residues: CASSDGTGGTGELFF. In DNA, the CDR3 is TGTGCCAGCAGTGACGGGACAGGGGGCACCGGGGAGCTGTTTTTT.

The chain recombines TRBV3-1 with TRBJ2-7, with D uncertain. Between the trimmed V and J ends, which lost 8 bases and 0 bases, there was a span of 8 bases. Germline CDR1 LGHDT, CDR2 YNNKEL (reference sequence). CDR3 length: 12 residues. The CDR3 DNA reads TGTGCCAGCCGGCTAGGCTCCTACGAGCAGTACTTC. Translation: CASRLGSYEQYF.

The chain carries TRBV29-1 and TRBJ2-3; D is unresolved. The CDR3 is 13 amino acids. Germline V CDR1 and CDR2: SQVTM, ANQGSEA. The germline V and J ends were trimmed by 4 bases and 0 bases, with 8 bases remaining between them. Here the CDR3 DNA reads TGCAGCGTTGCAGCCTCTAGCACAGATACGCAGTATTTT. Translation: CSVAASSTDTQYF.

This clonotype came up a few times. The chain joins TRBV2 to TRBJ1-2; D remains ambiguous. V lost 9 bases and J 5 bases, leaving 19 bases between the germline ends. The CDR3 totals 14 residues. Per germline, CDR1 SNHLY and CDR2 FYNNEI. CDR3 nucleotide sequence: TGTGCCAGACGTCGGACGGACGGTTCGTATGGCTACACCTTC. Translating gives CARRRTDGSYGYTF. Together with reference TRBV2 and TRBJ1-2, the CDR3 gives the full variable domain: EPEVTQTPSHQVTQMGQEVILRCVPISNHLYFYWYRQILGQKVEFLVSFYNNEISEKSEIFDDQFSVERPDGSNFTLKIRSTKLEDSAMYFCARRRTDGSYGYTFGSGTRLTVV.

The chain recombines TRBV5-1 with TRBJ2-7; the match to TRBD2 covers 8 bases. V shed 6 bases and J 2 bases; nucleotides not matched to a gene: 13. From germline, CDR1 is SGHRS and CDR2 YFSETQ. CDR3 length equals 16 residues. The CDR3 bases are TGCGCCAGCACCTTTAGCGGGACCTCGCCCCCCTACGAGCAGTACTTC. Protein: CASTFSGTSPPYEQYF.

The rearrangement joins TRBV5-5 to TRBJ2-4, with 7 nucleotides matching TRBD2. Losses at the gene ends were 2 bases for V and 0 bases for J; bases not matched to a gene: 5. The V gene's germline CDR1 is SGHKS and CDR2 YYEKEE (reference sequence). The CDR3 has 16 residues. The CDR3 spells CASSFTGGLAKNIQYF. The CDR3 DNA reads TGTGCCAGCAGCTTTACCGGGGGGTTAGCCAAAAACATTCAGTACTTC.

There are a few counts of this clonotype. The chain has TRBV7-3 and TRBJ2-7; no definite D call. CDR3 length: 13 residues. V was trimmed by 4 bases and J by 0 bases, leaving 7 bases between them. CDR1 is SGHTA, CDR2 FQGTGA, per germline. The CDR3 sequence: CASSSDGSYEQYF. Written as DNA, the CDR3 is TGTGCCAGCAGCTCAGACGGCTCCTACGAGCAGTACTTC.

This clonotype was counted only a few times. This sequence joins TRBV12-3 or TRBV12-4 and TRBJ2-5, with a tentative D call TRBD1 (5 bases). The CDR3 contains 13 residues. Trimming took off 10 bases at V and 3 bases at J, with 15 bases between the two ends. This CDR3 reads CATLSGLEETQYF. The CDR3 coding sequence is TGTGCCACCCTTTCAGGGCTCGAAGAGACCCAGTACTTC.

The chain links TRBV15 to TRBJ2-3, with 9 positions matching TRBD1. The CDR3 has 16 amino acids. The ends lost 0 bases at V and 2 bases at J; junction bases unmatched: 3. The germline CDR1 and CDR2 sequences are LNHNV and YYDKDF (reference sequence). Here the CDR3 DNA reads TGTGCCACCAGCAGAGATGGGACAGGGTTCACAGATACGCAGTATTTT. As protein: CATSRDGTGFTDTQYF.

The gene calls are TRBV5-1 and TRBJ2-7, with D perhaps matching TRBD2 (7 bases). Germline CDR1 and CDR2: SGHRS and YFSETQ. The CDR3 runs 15 residues. V was cut by 4 bases and J by 4 bases, with 18 bases left in between. CDR3 coding DNA: TGCGCCAGCAGCCCCCCACAGGGAGGGGGTTACGAGCAGTACTTC. This gives the protein CASSPPQGGGYEQYF.